Listed below are T cell receptor beta chains from one sample, sequenced in a study of CD8 T cells in ankylosing spondylitis. TCRdb independently ran MiXCR on the 5' RACE reads; one entry per CDR3 protein. The sample holds about 330,000 distinct CDR3 sequences, less than 10% seen once. The sequencing input was blood, either unsorted or a sorted T cell fraction (not recorded which). The source is a male donor with ankylosing spondylitis. CDR3s include the opening cysteine and the closing phenylalanine or tryptophan. Fields, in order: V gene, clone size, CDR3 protein. Some rows mark clone size as missing; the rest say once, few, many or name a class of expanded clone.

V: TRBV24-1
size: .
CDR3: CATSTSGSSDTQYF

V: TRBV12-5
size: few
CDR3: CASGLIYLGEETQYF

V: TRBV12-3/TRBV12-4
size: .
CDR3: CASSPGQGSDTQYF

V: TRBV20-1
size: few
CDR3: CSGRLAGGETQYF

V: TRBV29-1
size: .
CDR3: CSVDGGNGNTIYF

V: TRBV25-1
size: many
CDR3: CASRGPGHPTYNEQFF

V: TRBV5-5
size: .
CDR3: CASSLGQQSYNEQFF

V: TRBV7-6
size: .
CDR3: CASSLVGTGMLYF

V: TRBV6-5
size: .
CDR3: CASSYGGTNQPQHF

V: TRBV12-3/TRBV12-4
size: many
CDR3: CASSLGGTGSLAKNIQYF

V: TRBV5-1
size: .
CDR3: CASSSNRVGSSEAFF

V: TRBV6-2/TRBV6-3
size: .
CDR3: CASSWTGPRGNSNQPQHF

V: TRBV28
size: few
CDR3: CASSFYTDTQYF

V: TRBV28
size: .
CDR3: CASSLGGGGGGDEQFF

V: TRBV10-3
size: many
CDR3: CAIRPRAGYDEQYF

V: TRBV13
size: many
CDR3: CASSRGLAETQYF

V: TRBV19
size: few
CDR3: CASSISGDCCEQYF

V: TRBV4-3
size: .
CDR3: CASSSQTGHQETQYF

V: TRBV9
size: .
CDR3: CASSYNYKAGALSNEQFF

V: TRBV7-9
size: few
CDR3: CASNTRQGTQPQHF

V: TRBV5-1
size: .
CDR3: CASSLRSGARTYEQYF

V: TRBV10-3
size: .
CDR3: CAISGGGASNQPQHF

V: TRBV29-1
size: .
CDR3: CSVPTSGQETQYF

V: TRBV12-3/TRBV12-4
size: many
CDR3: CASSPTLRTGELFF

V: TRBV7-2
size: .
CDR3: CASSRSPGHNQPQHF

V: TRBV20-1
size: few
CDR3: CSARGQGTTYEQYF

V: TRBV4-1
size: few
CDR3: CASSQRPGTEDGGYGYTF

V: TRBV5-5
size: few
CDR3: CASSLESRGYNEQFF

V: TRBV5-1
size: .
CDR3: CASNQMGAETQYF

V: TRBV29-1
size: few
CDR3: CSVNRGLAGGVSEQFF

V: TRBV10-3
size: .
CDR3: CAIRPNRADRAGATTGELFF

V: TRBV29-1
size: many
CDR3: CSAPGLYYNEQFF

V: TRBV5-1
size: .
CDR3: CASSLWSSLHSYEQYF

V: TRBV29-1
size: many
CDR3: CSVESGGYEQYF

V: TRBV12-5
size: few
CDR3: CASVRLVETQYF

V: TRBV6-5
size: few
CDR3: CASSYSWQGSNEKLFF

V: TRBV28
size: .
CDR3: CASSSPSGRAREQYF

V: TRBV7-3
size: many
CDR3: CASSLAAGNTEAFF

V: TRBV12-3/TRBV12-4
size: few
CDR3: CAGFRGLAGPTGELFF

V: TRBV15
size: .
CDR3: CATSRAAYNEQFF

V: TRBV3-1
size: many
CDR3: CASSFSGATIEQYF

V: TRBV21-1
size: many
CDR3: CASSPRAGTENSPLHF

V: TRBV20-1
size: many
CDR3: CSARAGTSVSDTQYF

V: TRBV11-2
size: .
CDR3: CASSRLAGPLGAYSEQFF

V: TRBV7-9
size: .
CDR3: CASSLTRGGSTDTQYF

V: TRBV7-3
size: .
CDR3: CASRAGTIADTQYF

V: TRBV19
size: .
CDR3: CASSIWAGEPSSTDTQYF

V: TRBV2
size: few
CDR3: CASSDRLAGGVSTDTQYF

V: TRBV6-5
size: few
CDR3: CASSYSQGRKTQYF

V: TRBV5-4
size: .
CDR3: CASMLERNYNEQFF

V: TRBV5-1
size: few
CDR3: CASSMRRDRGGEAFF

V: TRBV29-1
size: many
CDR3: CSVAQDTQYF

V: TRBV11-1
size: few
CDR3: CASTWDRNTDTQYF

V: TRBV5-1
size: many
CDR3: CASSLRLAGTAYNEQFF

V: TRBV27
size: few
CDR3: CASRTDSYTEAFF

V: TRBV20-1
size: .
CDR3: CSAREDRAGANVLTF

V: TRBV4-2
size: few
CDR3: CASSQLTTAGDETQYF

V: TRBV4-2
size: few
CDR3: CASSQELVRTGELFF

V: TRBV7-9
size: many
CDR3: CASSFGGELYGYTF